The next 24 T cell receptor beta chains were all read from a single sample in a study of blood T cell repertoires in COVID-19. Clones were sequenced by immunoSEQ multiplex PCR, and TCRdb holds only the in-frame ones, with some missing. There are a few hundred thousand clones in the sample; 70% to 90% occur only once, and under 8% lies in the top ten. Sequencing was carried out using PBMCs or T cells enriched from blood (not recorded which). The receptors were gathered from a woman aged 45 to 65 who had been exposed to COVID-19.

The chain has TRBV9 and TRBJ1-2; possibly TRBD1 for D (6 bases). In germline, CDR1 is SGDLS, CDR2 YYNGEE. This CDR3 is 14 amino acids long. V was pared by 0 bases and J by 6 bases, with 12 bases between. This CDR3 is CASSVEWGLDGYTF. As DNA, the CDR3 is TGTGCCAGCAGCGTAGAATGGGGGCTTGATGGCTACACCTTC.

A remark on this clone: The germline gene is not matched at one end of the junction; a read error may be the cause. This chain connects TRBV6-4 to TRBJ1-3, with D hard to call. The V gene's germline CDR1 is MRHNA and CDR2 SNTAGT. The CDR3 contains 10 residues. The CDR3 coding sequence is TGTGCCAGAGTGAGCCCGAATAAGCGATTT. Encoded protein: CARVSPNKRF.

V gene TRBV2 combines with J gene TRBJ1-2, with D possibly being TRBD1 (5 bases). V was clipped by 3 bases and J by 6 bases, with 11 bases between them. Germline V gives CDR1 SNHLY, CDR2 FYNNEI. The CDR3 has 13 residues. CDR3 in amino acids: CASSEGRGNGYTF. The CDR3 nucleotides read TGTGCCAGCAGTGAGGGAAGGGGAAATGGCTACACCTTC.

The CDR3 DNA reads TGCGCCAGCAGCCAAGAACCCACGGGGGGCGTCAATGAGCAGTTCTTC. Its protein is CASSQEPTGGVNEQFF. The chain is built from TRBV4-3 and TRBJ2-1, with a possible D match to TRBD2 (7 bases). V shed 0 bases and J shed 6 bases, with 15 bases lying between them. Germline V gives CDR1 LGHNA, CDR2 YSLEER. This CDR3 has 16 amino acids.

This rearrangement joins TRBV12-5 to TRBJ2-2, with D maybe TRBD1 (6 bases). The germline gives CDR1 LGHNT, CDR2 FRNRAP. V lost 2 bases and J 2 bases, leaving 9 bases between the germline ends. This CDR3 is built from 15 residues. This CDR3 is CASGLTGLNTGELFF. In DNA form, the CDR3 reads TGTGCTAGTGGTTTGACAGGGCTAAACACCGGGGAGCTGTTTTTT. Complete variable domain (other parts from reference TRBV12-5 and TRBJ2-2): DARVTQTPRHKVTEMGQEVTMRCQPILGHNTVFWYRQTMMQGLELLAYFRNRAPLDDSGMPKDRFSAEMPDATLATLKIQPSEPRDSAVYFCASGLTGLNTGELFFGEGSRLTVL.

This clone was seen once. As DNA, the CDR3 is TGTGCCAGCAGCCCGGGACTACCCCCCGGGGAGCTGTTTTTT. Amino acid sequence: CASSPGLPPGELFF. The J gene is TRBJ2-2, the V gene TRBV7-2, with TRBD2 identical over 7 bases. CDR3 length: 14 amino acids. From germline, CDR1 is SGHTA and CDR2 FQGNSA. V lost 5 bases and J lost 6; bases outside the gene matches: 6. The full variable domain, with the rest looked up from reference TRBV7-2 and TRBJ2-2, is GAGVSQSPSNKVTEKGKDVELRCDPISGHTALYWYRQSLGQGLEFLIYFQGNSAPDKSGLPSDRFSAERTGGSVSTLTIQRTQQEDSAVYLCASSPGLPPGELFFGEGSRLTVL.

The sample holds a few counts of this clone. V and J are TRBV7-3 and TRBJ2-3; 7 nucleotides align to TRBD1. CDR3 length: 14 amino acids. V lost 3 bases to trimming and J lost 4 bases; unmatched junction nucleotides: 4. Germline assignment: CDR1 SGHTA and CDR2 FQGTGA. The CDR3 DNA reads as TGTGCCAGCAGCTTTGACAGGGATGCAGATACGCAGTATTTT. This encodes CASSFDRDADTQYF.

The rearrangement links TRBV27 to TRBJ1-6; possibly TRBD1 for D (6 bases). Trimming removed 1 base at V and 2 bases at J, with 12 bases between. This CDR3 spans 17 amino acids. Germline values: CDR1 MNHEY, CDR2 SMNVEV (reference sequence). CDR3 in amino acids: CASSLFRGATYNSPLHF. As DNA, the CDR3 is TGTGCCAGCAGTTTATTCAGGGGCGCGACCTATAATTCACCCCTCCACTTT.

The rearrangement uses TRBV3-1 (or the pseudogene TRBV3-2) and TRBJ2-7, with a weak D call TRBD1 (6 bases). Germline CDR1 reads LGHDT; CDR2 reads YNNKEL (reference sequence). The CDR3 consists of 15 residues. V was clipped by 2 bases and J by 2 bases, with 13 bases between them. In nucleotides, the CDR3 is TGTGCCAGCAGCCAAAACTACAGGGACACCTACGAGCAGTACTTC. The encoded protein is CASSQNYRDTYEQYF.

The V gene is TRBV5-1, the J gene TRBJ2-5; 9 nucleotides align to TRBD1. The CDR3 totals 16 residues. J lost 4 bases, V lost 0 bases, and 7 bases had no gene match. In germline, CDR1 is SGHRS, CDR2 YFSETQ. The CDR3, as DNA: TGCGCCAGCAGCTTGGTGGGGGGACAGGGTGGAGAGACCCAGTACTTC. It encodes CASSLVGGQGGETQYF.

The rearrangement links TRBV19 to TRBJ1-5; D might be TRBD1 (6 bases). The length of the CDR3 is 15 residues. Trimming took off 3 bases at V and 2 bases at J, with 11 bases between the two ends. Looked up from germline, CDR1 is LNHDA and CDR2 is SQIVND (reference sequence). In nucleotides, the CDR3 is TGTGCCAGTAGTATCCAAGGGGGAGGCAATCAGCCCCAGCATTTT. Residues: CASSIQGGGNQPQHF.

The rearrangement links TRBV12-3 or TRBV12-4 to TRBJ1-2; TRBD1 is a possible D gene (6 bases). The CDR3 is made up of 13 amino acids. The V end lost 7 bases, the J end lost 4 bases, and 13 bases lay between the germline ends. CDR3 DNA: TGTGCCAGCACCGAAGGACAGATCTATGGCTACACCTTC. This sequence encodes CASTEGQIYGYTF.

The gene calls are TRBV7-9 and TRBJ2-3; 7 bases map to TRBD2. Germline CDR1 and CDR2: SEHNR and FQNEAQ (reference sequence). The V segment lost 5 bases and the J segment 4 bases; nucleotides outside the gene matches: 9. The length of the CDR3 is 15 residues. The CDR3 is CASSPGTKSPDTQYF. The CDR3 nucleotides are TGTGCCAGCAGCCCCGGGACTAAGTCCCCAGATACGCAGTATTTT.

The chain couples TRBV5-1 to TRBJ1-1; TRBD1 matches 9 bases. There are 15 residues in the CDR3. In germline, CDR1 is SGHRS, CDR2 YFSETQ. J was trimmed by 7 bases and V by 2 bases; bases with no gene match: 9. CDR3 residues: CASSFRTGANLEAFF. CDR3 coding DNA: TGCGCCAGCAGCTTTCGGACAGGGGCGAACCTTGAAGCTTTCTTT.

This clone was counted between two and nine times. The genes are TRBV7-2 and TRBJ2-1; D might be TRBD1 (6 bases). The length of the CDR3 is 15 residues. Germline values: CDR1 SGHTA, CDR2 FQGNSA. V gave up 5 bases and J gave up 1 base, with 12 bases separating them. The CDR3, as DNA: TGTGCCAGCAGCCCCGACCAGGGGTCCTACAATGAGCAGTTCTTC. Its translation is CASSPDQGSYNEQFF.

The chain combines TRBV2 with TRBJ1-5; a weak D match, TRBD1 (6 bases). The germline V gene has CDR1 SNHLY and CDR2 FYNNEI. The germline V and J ends were trimmed by 5 bases and 1 base, with 9 bases remaining between them. This CDR3 region has 14 residues. The CDR3 protein is CASSYRVSNQPQHF. Here the CDR3 DNA reads TGTGCCAGCAGTTACAGGGTCAGCAATCAGCCCCAGCATTTT.

J is TRBJ1-2 and V is TRBV6-1; TRBD1 is a possible D gene (5 bases). V lost 1 base and J lost 4, with 7 bases in between. Germline CDR1 and CDR2: MNHNS and SASEGT. There are 13 residues in the CDR3. CDR3 region: CASSEDRSYGYTF. The CDR3, as DNA: TGTGCCAGCAGTGAAGACAGGAGCTATGGCTACACCTTC.

This clone is a singleton in its sample. The same CDR3 can be traced to other DNA sequences in this sample. J is TRBJ1-6 and V is TRBV3-1 (or the pseudogene TRBV3-2); D call uncertain. Germline V gives CDR1 LGHDT, CDR2 YNNKEL (reference sequence). The CDR3 is 14 residues long. With 1 base removed from V and 10 bases from J, the gap between germline ends came to 11 bases. The CDR3 DNA follows: TGTGCCAGCAGCCAAGGGCGGGGTGGCTCACCCCTCCACTTT. Encoded protein: CASSQGRGGSPLHF.

The J gene is TRBJ1-6, the V gene TRBV6-6; possible D gene TRBD1, 5 bases. Germline CDR1 MNHNY, CDR2 SVGAGI (reference sequence). V was pared by 4 bases and J by 16 bases, with 11 bases between. The CDR3 totals 11 residues. CDR3 nucleotides: TGTGCCAGCAGTTTGGAGGGGCGTCTCCACTTT. It specifies CASSLEGRLHF.

DNA of the CDR3: TGCGCCAGCAGCCAGCCGGGACTAGCGGAATACTCCTACGAGCAGTACTTC. Residues: CASSQPGLAEYSYEQYF. The V and J genes are TRBV5-1 and TRBJ2-7; 11 bases align to TRBD2. V was clipped by 4 bases and J by 0 bases; unmatched bases: 9. Germline values: CDR1 SGHRS, CDR2 YFSETQ. The CDR3 extends over 17 amino acids.

The gene calls are TRBV7-9 and TRBJ2-7; TRBD1 matches at 10 bases. The V gene's germline CDR1 is SEHNR and CDR2 FQNEAQ (reference sequence). This CDR3 has 14 residues. V trimming: 5 bases; J trimming: 2 bases; junction bases outside the gene matches: 3. Written as DNA, the CDR3 is TGTGCCAGCAGCGTGACAGGGGGCCCCTACGAGCAGTACTTC. Its protein product is CASSVTGGPYEQYF.

The chain is built from TRBV10-3 and TRBJ1-6; no reliable D call. V lost 6 bases, J lost 5 bases, and 11 bases lay in between. The CDR3 runs 14 residues. Germline V CDR1 and CDR2: ENHRY, SYGVKD. CDR3 sequence: CAISLLQDNSPLHF. CDR3 DNA: TGTGCCATCAGCCTGTTGCAGGATAATTCACCCCTCCACTTT.

This clone came up once. The J gene is TRBJ1-1, the V gene TRBV6-5, with no clear D. V was shortened by 4 bases and J by 1 base, with 10 bases between the two germline ends. Germline V CDR1 and CDR2: MNHEY, SVGAGI. The CDR3 is 14 residues long. In DNA form, the CDR3 reads TGTGCCAGCAGTTTAAATACTGGGAACACTGAAGCTTTCTTT. It yields the protein CASSLNTGNTEAFF.

This chain connects TRBV4-3 to TRBJ2-2, with D possibly matching TRBD2 (6 bases). Between the trimmed V and J ends, which lost 4 bases and 5 bases, there was a span of 14 bases. Germline V gene sequence: CDR1 LGHNA, CDR2 YSLEER. This CDR3 has 15 residues. Here the CDR3 reads CASSRTSKKTGELFF. The CDR3, as DNA: TGCGCCAGCAGCCGCACTAGCAAGAAAACCGGGGAGCTGTTTTTT.